The TCR beta chain under discussion was sequenced for a study of blood T cell repertoires in COVID-19. Study-level information: From the United States, Italy and Spain came samples of acute and convalescent COVID-19. PBMCs, B-cell-depleted T cells, or T cells were the source of the cDNA or gDNA that made up the material.

Germline V gene sequence: CDR1 SGHTA, CDR2 FQGNSA. V lost 2 bases and J lost 3; bases outside the gene matches: 5. The length of the CDR3 is 15 residues. In the authors' methods: The assay estimated nucleated cells by amplifying reference gene primers. Profiled with immunoSEQ multiplex PCR; TCRdb holds only in-frame clones, not every one. V and J calls and clone size are as listed in that table; D and trimming were resolved from the DNA. The sample contains under 250,000 clones, around four fifths of which appear only once. The receptor was isolated from a woman aged 55-69 years who had recovered from COVID-19. The chain is built from TRBV7-2 and TRBJ2-7, with 9 bases matching TRBD2. The material sequenced was peripheral blood. The CDR3 region is CASSLLPSGDYEQYF. The CDR3 DNA follows: TGTGCCAGCAGCTTACTTCCTAGCGGGGACTACGAGCAGTACTTC.